This TCR beta chain is drawn from a study of spatial heterogeneity in lung cancer. Study in general: Sequence detection consistently recorded a greater number of beta-chain than alpha-chain sequences. Study outcomes and limitations: Relative to follow-up, resection was when ubiquitous expanded tumor TCRs appeared more in blood.

The junction had 6 bases not matched to a gene; V was cut back by 7 bases and J by 4 bases. This CDR3 comprises 13 residues. In germline, CDR1 is MNHNY, CDR2 SVGAGI (reference sequence). Time point in this sample: blood at routine non-recurrence follow-up after resection. Unsorted whole RNA from tumor, nontumor lung or frozen PBMC underwent sequencing. On each TCR cDNA molecule, a unique molecular identifier was present. TCRdb fed the 5' RACE reads into MiXCR, producing one record per CDR3 protein. The table lists under 30,000 distinct CDR3 sequences, roughly 5.6% of them singletons. This clonotype was observed a handful of times. Its antigen is undetermined.

J is TRBJ1-1 and V is TRBV6-6; 7 bases are a match to TRBD1. The source was PBMCs, collected at follow-up. This receptor was obtained from a male donor with early-stage non-small cell lung cancer. The CDR3 region is CASISGQVTEAFF. The CDR3 DNA follows: TGTGCCAGCATCTCCGGACAGGTCACTGAAGCTTTCTTT.